This T cell receptor beta chain originates from a study of shared clonotypes between healthy human individuals. J lost 1 base, V lost 2 bases, and 4 bases had no gene match. The CDR3 covers 15 residues. The germline gives CDR1 MNHEY, CDR2 SMNVEV (reference sequence). TCRdb's table, derived via immunoSEQ multiplex PCR, lists solely in-frame clones and lacks some. The repertoire includes approximately 740,000 clones, approximately 79% of them detected once, and approximately 1.6% sits in the top ten. The sequencing sample was made of memory CD4+ T cells sorted from blood. This sample's subset: CD45RA-negative fraction. The chain uses TRBV27 and TRBJ2-7, with TRBD1 matching 8 bases. This receptor was taken from a young woman in good health. In DNA, the CDR3 is TGTGCCAGCAGTTTAAAGACAGGGGATTCCTACGAGCAGTACTTC. The encoded protein is CASSLKTGDSYEQYF.